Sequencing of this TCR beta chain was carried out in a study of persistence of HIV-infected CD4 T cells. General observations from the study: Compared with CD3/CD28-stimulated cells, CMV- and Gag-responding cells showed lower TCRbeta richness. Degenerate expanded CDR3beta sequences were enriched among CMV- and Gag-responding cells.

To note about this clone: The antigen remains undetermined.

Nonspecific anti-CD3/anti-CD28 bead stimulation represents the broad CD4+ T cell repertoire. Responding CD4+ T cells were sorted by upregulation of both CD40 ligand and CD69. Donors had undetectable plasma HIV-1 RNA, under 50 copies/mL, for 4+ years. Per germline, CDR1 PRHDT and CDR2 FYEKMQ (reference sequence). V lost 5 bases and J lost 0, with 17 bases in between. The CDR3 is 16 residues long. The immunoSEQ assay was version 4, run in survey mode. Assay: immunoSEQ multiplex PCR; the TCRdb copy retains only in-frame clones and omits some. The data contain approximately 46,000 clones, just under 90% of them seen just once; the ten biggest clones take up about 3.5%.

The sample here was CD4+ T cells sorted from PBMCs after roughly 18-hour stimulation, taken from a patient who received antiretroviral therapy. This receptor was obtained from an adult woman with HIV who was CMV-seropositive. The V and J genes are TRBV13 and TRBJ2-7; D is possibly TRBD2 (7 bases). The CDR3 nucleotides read TGTGCCAGCAGCGCGGTCTTCGGGGGGCTCTCCTACGAGCAGTACTTC. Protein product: CASSAVFGGLSYEQYF.